The text below deals with one T cell receptor (beta chain). Its matching antigen is unknown. The CDR3 has 14 residues. Germline V gives CDR1 LNHDA, CDR2 SQIVND (reference sequence). Trimming removed 6 bases from V and 2 bases from J; junction bases left unmatched: 4. Data came from immunoSEQ multiplex PCR; TCRdb stores just in-frame clones and leaves some out. The sample lists around 130,000 clones; 90% to 95% were seen once. This sample was included in a study of T cell responses to AZD1222 COVID-19 vaccine. Study observations and caveats: Clonal diversity may have been underestimated, and the donors were mostly white British, with more females than males.

The rearrangement links TRBV19 to TRBJ2-4; 7 bases line up with TRBD1. The source was peripheral blood, collected on day 0 of AZD1222 vaccination. This sequence was found in an adult in good health. CDR3 nucleotides: TGTGCCAGTAGGGAAGGGGGCACCAAAAACATTCAGTACTTC. Translated, it gives CASREGGTKNIQYF.